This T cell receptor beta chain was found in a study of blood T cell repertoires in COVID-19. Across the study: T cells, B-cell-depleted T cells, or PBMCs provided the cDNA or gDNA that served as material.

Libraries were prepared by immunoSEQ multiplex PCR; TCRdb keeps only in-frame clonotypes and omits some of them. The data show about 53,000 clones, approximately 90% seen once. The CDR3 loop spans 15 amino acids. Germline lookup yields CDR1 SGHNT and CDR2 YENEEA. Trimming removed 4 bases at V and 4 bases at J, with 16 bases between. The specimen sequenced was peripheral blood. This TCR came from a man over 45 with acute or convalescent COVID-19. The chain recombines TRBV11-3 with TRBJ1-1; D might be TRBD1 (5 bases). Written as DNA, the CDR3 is TGTGCCAGCAGCTGGGGAGGGGTACGGGGCACTGAAGCTTTCTTT. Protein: CASSWGGVRGTEAFF.